This TCR beta chain is drawn from a study of cytomegalovirus exposure and HLA in healthy donors. Remarks on this clone: The antigen is not known.

The CDR3 runs to 15 residues. In germline, CDR1 is SGHRS, CDR2 YFSETQ. Trimming stripped 0 bases from V and 4 bases from J, with 11 bases between. The primer mix had 60 Vbeta and 13 Jbeta primers. Measured with immunoSEQ multiplex PCR; TCRdb has only the in-frame clones, and not every one. The profile shows 95,000 to 100,000 clones, roughly four fifths of them singletons. Points from the study as a whole: Later work found that TCR association rates differed between HLA loci; DRB1 had the most and HLA-C the fewest. Prior analysis indicated that the majority of TCR beta V segments exhibited productivity approximately 87% or approximately 30% of the time. The authors listed 150 to 200 TCR beta chains as cytomegalovirus-associated. Other equally common chains were less clonally expanded than HLA-associated TCR beta chains, a later analysis showed.

The TCR sequence derives from a human donor in good health. This chain joins TRBV5-1 and TRBJ1-5; perhaps TRBD1 as D (6 bases). Sequences were obtained from PBMCs. The CDR3 protein is CASSLETGSNQPQHF. DNA of the CDR3: TGCGCCAGCAGCTTGGAAACAGGGAGTAATCAGCCCCAGCATTTT. The variable domain in full, completed from reference TRBV5-1 and TRBJ1-5, reads KAGVTQTPRYLIKTRGQQVTLSCSPISGHRSVSWYQQTPGQGLQFLFEYFSETQRNKGNFPGRFSGRQFSNSRSEMNVSTLELGDSALYLCASSLETGSNQPQHFGDGTRLSIL.